The 18 T cell receptor beta chains in this list originate from one sample, sequenced in a study of blood T cell repertoires in COVID-19. Only in-frame clones appear in the TCRdb table, and some are missing; sequencing was by immunoSEQ multiplex PCR. The repertoire consists of about 200,000 clones, with roughly 87% occurring once and the leading ten covering under 25%. Source material: peripheral blood. Receptors originate from a man in his 60s with active or convalescent COVID-19.

The chain joins TRBV19 to TRBJ1-4, with TRBD1 identical over 10 bases. Per germline, CDR1 LNHDA and CDR2 SQIVND (reference sequence). CDR3 length: 16 amino acids. V was clipped by 10 bases and J by 0 bases; unmatched bases: 8. CDR3 DNA: TGTGCCACAGGGACAGGGGTAGTTGCAACTAATGAAAAACTGTTTTTT. Translating gives CATGTGVVATNEKLFF.

This chain connects TRBV2 to TRBJ2-1; the match to TRBD1 covers 9 bases. Losses at the gene ends were 4 bases for V and 9 bases for J; bases not matched to a gene: 13. There are 16 residues in the CDR3. Germline V gene lookup returns CDR1 SNHLY and CDR2 FYNNEI. This CDR3 reads CASSAVSGQGKSEQFF. The CDR3 region has the DNA TGTGCCAGCAGTGCGGTCTCGGGACAGGGAAAAAGTGAGCAGTTCTTC.

The chain employs TRBV7-9 and TRBJ2-3; TRBD2 matches 9 bases. Germline CDR1 is SEHNR and CDR2 is FQNEAQ (reference sequence). Trimming took 3 bases from V and 1 from J; bases not matched to a gene: 2. The CDR3 is 15 residues long. The CDR3 sequence: CASSFPSGGTDTQYF. CDR3 in DNA: TGTGCCAGCAGCTTCCCTAGCGGGGGCACAGATACGCAGTATTTT.

The rearrangement joins TRBV24-1 to TRBJ1-3; D is ambiguous. The CDR3 runs to 14 residues. Germline V gene data show CDR1 as KGHDR and CDR2 as SFDVKD. V lost 4 bases and J 2 bases, leaving 8 bases between the germline ends. CDR3 in DNA: TGTGCCACCAGTGAATCGGCGGCTGGAAACACCATATATTTT. This sequence encodes CATSESAAGNTIYF.

On this clone: Other DNA sequences of this sample code for an identical CDR3. V is TRBV6-6 and J is TRBJ1-2, with TRBD1 as a possible D gene (5 bases). CDR1 MNHNY and CDR2 SVGAGI come from the germline V gene (reference sequence). CDR3 length: 13 amino acids. Trimming stripped 0 bases from V and 6 bases from J, with 8 bases between. Written as DNA, the CDR3 is TGTGCCAGCAGTTACTCGGGGGGGGATGGCTACACCTTC. Residues: CASSYSGGDGYTF.

The rearrangement links TRBV25-1 to TRBJ1-4; tentatively, D is TRBD1 (6 bases). CDR1 and CDR2 from the germline V gene are MGHDK and SYGVNS. Trimming cost V 8 bases and J 8 bases, with 18 bases left between them. This CDR3 has 14 amino acids. CDR3 in amino acids: CASEEGGRQEKLFF. CDR3 sequence (DNA): TGTGCCAGCGAAGAGGGGGGGCGCCAGGAAAAACTGTTTTTT.

The CDR3 DNA reads TGTGCCAGCACCATAACTGCTAGCGGGGGACAGACCCAGTACTTC. Residues: CASTITASGGQTQYF. This chain connects TRBV9 to TRBJ2-5, with TRBD2 matching 10 bases. The J segment lost 6 bases and the V segment lost 6 bases, leaving 11 bases of the junction unmatched. CDR1 and CDR2 from the germline V gene are SGDLS and YYNGEE. This CDR3 contains 15 residues.

The rearrangement links TRBV9 to TRBJ1-5; 9 bases agree with TRBD1. Per the germline V gene, CDR1 is SGDLS and CDR2 is YYNGEE. The CDR3 extends over 15 amino acids. With 4 bases clipped from V and 7 bases from J, the junction kept 9 bases outside the gene matches. Written as DNA, the CDR3 is TGTGCCAGCAGCCCCGGACAGGGGCAAGAGCAGCCCCAGCATTTT. It yields the protein CASSPGQGQEQPQHF.

The V gene is TRBV4-2, the J gene TRBJ2-3; 13 bases fit TRBD2. With V trimmed by 0 bases and J by 1 base, 13 bases remained unmatched. Germline loops: CDR1 LGHNA, CDR2 YNFKEQ. The CDR3 spans 21 residues. CDR3 loop: CASSQERLAGGPSPRTDTQYF. The CDR3 DNA reads as TGTGCCAGCAGCCAAGAAAGACTAGCGGGGGGTCCATCCCCCCGCACAGATACGCAGTATTTT.

CDR3 in amino acids: CASSLNREKEQYF. As DNA, the CDR3 is TGTGCCAGCAGCTTGAACAGGGAAAAGGAGCAGTACTTC. The chain joins TRBV7-3 to TRBJ2-7; D perhaps matches TRBD1 (6 bases). CDR3 length: 13 residues. The germline gives CDR1 SGHTA, CDR2 FQGTGA. Deletions cut 3 bases from V and 7 bases from J, with 13 bases between.

This chain connects TRBV12-5 to TRBJ1-1; a weak D match, TRBD1 (6 bases). The germline V and J ends were trimmed by 7 bases and 2 bases, with 11 bases remaining between them. The length of the CDR3 is 13 residues. Germline V gene lookup returns CDR1 LGHNT and CDR2 FRNRAP. In nucleotides, the CDR3 is TGTGCTAGTGAACAACAGGGAAACACTGAAGCTTTCTTT. This codes for CASEQQGNTEAFF. Supplemented by reference TRBV12-5 and TRBJ1-1, the full variable domain reads DARVTQTPRHKVTEMGQEVTMRCQPILGHNTVFWYRQTMMQGLELLAYFRNRAPLDDSGMPKDRFSAEMPDATLATLKIQPSEPRDSAVYFCASEQQGNTEAFFGQGTRLTVV.

This rearrangement joins TRBV6-1 to TRBJ1-3; tentative D call: TRBD1 (5 bases). CDR1 MNHNS and CDR2 SASEGT come from the germline V gene. The V end was cut by 1 base, the J end by 0 bases, with 13 bases between. This CDR3 is 17 amino acids long. CDR3 region: CASSEVSGGVSGNTIYF. The CDR3 DNA reads as TGTGCCAGCAGTGAAGTCTCCGGGGGGGTCTCTGGAAACACCATATATTTT.

This clone was seen a handful of times. The chain is built from TRBV3-1 (or the pseudogene TRBV3-2) and TRBJ1-4; the D is unclear. CDR1 and CDR2 from the germline V gene are LGHDT and YNNKEL (reference sequence). V was clipped by 8 bases and J by 0 bases, with 7 bases between them. There are 13 residues in the CDR3. CDR3 DNA sequence: TGTGCCAGCCGACATGCAACTAATGAAAAACTGTTTTTT. It translates to CASRHATNEKLFF.

The chain uses TRBV6-1 and TRBJ1-2; 8 bases are shared with TRBD1. Germline CDR1 and CDR2: MNHNS and SASEGT. The CDR3 has 16 residues. V shed 2 bases and J 6 bases; nucleotides not matched to a gene: 11. CDR3 residues: CASSEYGQGARDGYTF. CDR3 nucleotides: TGTGCCAGCAGTGAATATGGGCAGGGGGCGAGAGATGGCTACACCTTC.

The CDR3 region is CASSRSDTTDTQYF. CDR3 bases: TGTGCCAGCAGTCGATCTGATACTACAGATACGCAGTATTTT. The gene calls are TRBV6-6 and TRBJ2-3; D not certain. V was trimmed by 5 bases and J by 3 bases, leaving 12 bases between them. The length of the CDR3 is 14 residues. The V gene's germline CDR1 is MNHNY and CDR2 SVGAGI (reference sequence).

V is TRBV11-2 and J is TRBJ2-3; TRBD1 matches 7 bases. The germline V gene has CDR1 SGHAT and CDR2 FQNNGV. With V trimmed by 8 bases and J by 3 bases, 11 bases remained unmatched. The CDR3 sequence is 15 residues long. The CDR3 reads CASADLRGRTDTQYF. DNA for the CDR3: TGTGCCAGCGCCGACTTAAGGGGGCGGACAGATACGCAGTATTTT. Supplemented by reference TRBV11-2 and TRBJ2-3, the full variable domain reads EAGVAQSPRYKIIEKRQSVAFWCNPISGHATLYWYQQILGQGPKLLIQFQNNGVVDDSQLPKDRFSAERLKGVDSTLKIQPAKLEDSAVYLCASADLRGRTDTQYFGPGTRLTVL.

The rearrangement uses TRBV5-1 and TRBJ1-2; 9 nucleotides agree with TRBD1. CDR1 and CDR2 (germline): SGHRS, YFSETQ. The ends lost 4 bases at V and 5 bases at J; junction bases unmatched: 12. This CDR3 region has 16 residues. CDR3 DNA sequence: TGCGCCAGCAGCGCAAATGGGGGACAGGGACCATATGGCTACACCTTC. Its protein is CASSANGGQGPYGYTF.

CDR3 bases: TGTGCCAGCAGTGCCTGGACAGGGGCCACCGGGGAGCTGTTTTTT. Translation: CASSAWTGATGELFF. This chain links TRBV25-1 with TRBJ2-2; 9 bases are shared with TRBD1. Germline-derived CDR1 and CDR2 are MGHDK and SYGVNS. The V and J ends lost 4 bases and 4 bases, in that order; junction bases with no gene match: 4. The CDR3 totals 15 residues.